The rows below give T cell receptor beta chains drawn from one sample of a study of blood T cell repertoires in COVID-19. Sequencing was performed with immunoSEQ multiplex PCR; in TCRdb, only in-frame clones are kept and a portion is missing. The sample yields approximately 200,000 clones, roughly 80% seen once. Sequenced input: peripheral blood. The receptors originated from a woman older than 75 with acute or convalescent COVID-19. CDR3s leave out the opening cysteine and the closing phenylalanine or tryptophan. A D gene is named only where the DNA matches it firmly.

cdr3_length	d_call	v_call	j_call	cdr3_aa
11	-	TRBV15	TRBJ1-5	ATSREQNQPQH
11	TRBD2	TRBV6-4	TRBJ2-5	ASSDSPGGTQY
11	TRBD1	TRBV12-3/TRBV12-4	TRBJ1-6	ASSFLSTGVLH
13	-	TRBV19	TRBJ2-3	ASSMSAGPTDTQY
14	-	TRBV5-1	TRBJ2-3	ASSLDGQPSTDTQY
14	TRBD2	TRBV4-1	TRBJ2-1	ASSPIGGSGYHEQF
12	TRBD1	TRBV7-3	TRBJ2-5	ASSLNRGQETQY
13	-	TRBV27	TRBJ2-5	ASSLGQGGRETQY
13	-	TRBV7-2	TRBJ1-2	ASSSSPFWNYGYT
12	TRBD1	TRBV30	TRBJ1-1	AWSRDSSYTEAF
11	-	TRBV18	TRBJ1-2	ASSPRGDYGYT
12	TRBD1	TRBV15	TRBJ2-7	ATGGPGQPYEQY
14	-	TRBV11-1	TRBJ1-3	ASSFSTPLSGNTIY
12	TRBD2	TRBV5-4	TRBJ2-3	ASTSGGPADTQY
13	-	TRBV27	TRBJ2-7	ASSSPGGASYEQY
13	TRBD1	TRBV11-3	TRBJ1-2	ASSLESGDSYGYT
10	-	TRBV6-1	TRBJ2-3	ASSEAGDTQY
13	-	TRBV6-5	TRBJ1-1	ASSYSGVMNTEAF
11	-	TRBV12-3/TRBV12-4	TRBJ2-7	ASSFGRGSEQY
16	TRBD1	TRBV6-2/TRBV6-3	TRBJ2-7	ASSWGKAGTGVPYEQY
11	-	TRBV3-1/TRBV3-2	TRBJ1-1	ASSPFGNTEAF
11	-	TRBV6-5	TRBJ2-7	ASSTGSSYEQY
13	TRBD2	TRBV27	TRBJ2-3	ASSLTVAGTDTQY
14	TRBD2	TRBV7-8	TRBJ2-2	ASRLTSGKNTGELF
13	-	TRBV19	TRBJ1-6	ASSIGARTNSPLH
10	-	TRBV25-1	TRBJ1-5	ASAAPNQPQH
13	-	TRBV5-1	TRBJ2-2	ASSFGFPNTGELF
12	TRBD2	TRBV7-6	TRBJ2-1	ASSLGASGSSIF
14	-	TRBV7-8	TRBJ2-1	ASAPNSGFSYNEQF
12	TRBD2	TRBV11-2	TRBJ2-1	ASSWGGRAYEQF
14	TRBD1	TRBV28	TRBJ1-5	ASSFPGQGFNQPQH
12	TRBD1	TRBV19	TRBJ2-1	ASSVPGGRNEQF
11	TRBD1	TRBV30	TRBJ1-1	AWADRLNTEAF
10	TRBD1	TRBV19	TRBJ1-5	ASCDRGQPQH
12	-	TRBV18	TRBJ2-1	AGSVGSVYNEQF
12	-	TRBV6-2/TRBV6-3	TRBJ2-3	ASSYSPESGTQY
11	TRBD1	TRBV2	TRBJ1-4	ASQGQGNEKLF
14	-	TRBV27	TRBJ1-5	ASSSNREGGNQPQH
11	-	TRBV19	TRBJ1-1	ASIRGLGTEAF
14	-	TRBV5-8	TRBJ1-6	ASSLNRGSYNSPLH
13	-	TRBV6-5	TRBJ2-1	ASSPGGTFYNEQF
13	-	TRBV25-1	TRBJ2-1	ASSLVGGTYNEQF
9	TRBD1	TRBV30	TRBJ2-7	AWSQQGFQY
12	-	TRBV20-1	TRBJ2-5	SASPAGREETQY
11	-	TRBV7-9	TRBJ2-7	ASTLNPSGEQY
12	TRBD1	TRBV4-3	TRBJ2-2	ASRTGSQTGELF
12	-	TRBV19	TRBJ2-2	ASSPASSGGELF
14	TRBD2	TRBV3-1/TRBV3-2	TRBJ2-1	ASSQPGLAAYNEQF
11	-	TRBV7-2	TRBJ2-3	ASTVGQTDTQY
11	-	TRBV30	TRBJ1-2	AWTSTFQGGYT
11	-	TRBV7-3	TRBJ1-2	ASSPTGYEGYT
10	-	TRBV7-9	TRBJ2-7	ASSLNSYEQY
13	-	TRBV6-5	TRBJ1-2	ASAGRGGWGYGYT